This T cell receptor beta chain emerged from a study of cytomegalovirus exposure and HLA in healthy donors. Study results and caveats: Most subjects' HLA-A and HLA-B alleles were reportedly predicted from TCR beta sequences. It was in a later analysis that TCR association rates were seen to vary by HLA locus, highest for DRB1 and lowest for HLA-C.

With respect to this clone: Its antigen is currently unknown.

Per germline, CDR1 MDHEN and CDR2 SYDVKM. The CDR3 has 15 amino acids. Losses at the gene ends were 8 bases for V and 2 bases for J; bases not matched to a gene: 5. 60 Vbeta and 13 Jbeta primers were used in PCR. TCRdb's copy holds only in-frame clones and misses some; the assay was immunoSEQ multiplex PCR. The sample lists under 150,000 clones; around four fifths were seen once. The sequenced material came from PBMCs. The sequence was collected from a human donor in good health. The chain employs TRBV28 and TRBJ2-5; 13 bases are a match to TRBD2. DNA for the CDR3: TGTGCCAGCTCCCCGGGACTAGCGGGACAAGAGACCCAGTACTTC. The encoded protein is CASSPGLAGQETQYF.